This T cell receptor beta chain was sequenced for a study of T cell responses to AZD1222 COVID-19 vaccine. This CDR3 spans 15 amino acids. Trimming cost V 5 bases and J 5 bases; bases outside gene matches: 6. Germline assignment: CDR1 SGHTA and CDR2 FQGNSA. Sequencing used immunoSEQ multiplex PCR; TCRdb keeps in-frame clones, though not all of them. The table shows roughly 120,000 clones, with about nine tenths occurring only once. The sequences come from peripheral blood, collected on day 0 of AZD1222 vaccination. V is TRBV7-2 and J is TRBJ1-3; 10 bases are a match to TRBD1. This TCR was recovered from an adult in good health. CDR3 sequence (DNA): TGTGCCAGCAGCATCCCGGGACAGGGGAGAAACACCATATATTTT. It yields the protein CASSIPGQGRNTIYF. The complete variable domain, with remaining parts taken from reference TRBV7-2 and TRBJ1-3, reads GAGVSQSPSNKVTEKGKDVELRCDPISGHTALYWYRQSLGQGLEFLIYFQGNSAPDKSGLPSDRFSAERTGGSVSTLTIQRTQQEDSAVYLCASSIPGQGRNTIYFGEGSWLTVV.